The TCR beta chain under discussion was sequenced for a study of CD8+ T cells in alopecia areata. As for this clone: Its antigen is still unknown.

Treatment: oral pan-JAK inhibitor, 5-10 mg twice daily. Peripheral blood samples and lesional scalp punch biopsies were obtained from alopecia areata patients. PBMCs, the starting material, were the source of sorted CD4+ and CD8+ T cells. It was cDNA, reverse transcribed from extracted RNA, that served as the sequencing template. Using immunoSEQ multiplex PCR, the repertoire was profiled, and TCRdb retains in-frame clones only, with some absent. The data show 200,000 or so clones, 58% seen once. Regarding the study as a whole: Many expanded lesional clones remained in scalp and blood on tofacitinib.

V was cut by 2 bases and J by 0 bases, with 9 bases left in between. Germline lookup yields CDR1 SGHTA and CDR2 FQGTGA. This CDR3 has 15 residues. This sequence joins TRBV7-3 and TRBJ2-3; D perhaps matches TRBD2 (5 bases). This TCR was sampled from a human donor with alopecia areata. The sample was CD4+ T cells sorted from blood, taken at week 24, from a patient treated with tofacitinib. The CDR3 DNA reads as TGTGCCAGCAGCTTATCGGGGTTAAGCACAGATACGCAGTATTTT. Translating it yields CASSLSGLSTDTQYF.